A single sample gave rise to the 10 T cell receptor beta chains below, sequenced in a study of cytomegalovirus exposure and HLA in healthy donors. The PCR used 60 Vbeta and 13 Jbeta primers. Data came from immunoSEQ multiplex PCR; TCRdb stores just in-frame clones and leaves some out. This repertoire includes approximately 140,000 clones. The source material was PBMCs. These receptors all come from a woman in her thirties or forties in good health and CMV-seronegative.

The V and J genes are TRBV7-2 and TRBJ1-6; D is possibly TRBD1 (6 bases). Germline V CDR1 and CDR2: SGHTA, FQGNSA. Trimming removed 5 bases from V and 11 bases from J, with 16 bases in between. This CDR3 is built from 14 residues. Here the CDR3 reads CASSPNPGATPLHF. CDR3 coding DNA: TGTGCCAGCAGCCCAAACCCAGGGGCTACACCCCTCCACTTT.

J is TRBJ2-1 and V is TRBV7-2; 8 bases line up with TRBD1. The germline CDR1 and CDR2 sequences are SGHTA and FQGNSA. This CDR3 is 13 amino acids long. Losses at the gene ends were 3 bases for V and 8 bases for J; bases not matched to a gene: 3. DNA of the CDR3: TGTGCCAGCAGCTTCGACAGGGGTCATGAGCAGTTCTTC. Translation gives CASSFDRGHEQFF. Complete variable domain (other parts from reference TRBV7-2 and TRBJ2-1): GAGVSQSPSNKVTEKGKDVELRCDPISGHTALYWYRQSLGQGLEFLIYFQGNSAPDKSGLPSDRFSAERTGGSVSTLTIQRTQQEDSAVYLCASSFDRGHEQFFGPGTRLTVL.

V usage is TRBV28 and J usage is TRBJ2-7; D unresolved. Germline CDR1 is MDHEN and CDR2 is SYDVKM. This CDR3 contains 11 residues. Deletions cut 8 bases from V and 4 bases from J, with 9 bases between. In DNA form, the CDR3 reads TGTGCCAGCGATAGCCTTTACGAGCAGTACTTC. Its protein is CASDSLYEQYF.

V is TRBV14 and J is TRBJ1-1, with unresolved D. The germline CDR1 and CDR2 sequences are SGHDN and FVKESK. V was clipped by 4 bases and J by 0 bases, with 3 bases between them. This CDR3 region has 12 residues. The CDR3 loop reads CASSPLNTEAFF. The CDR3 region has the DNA TGTGCCAGCAGCCCATTGAACACTGAAGCTTTCTTT.

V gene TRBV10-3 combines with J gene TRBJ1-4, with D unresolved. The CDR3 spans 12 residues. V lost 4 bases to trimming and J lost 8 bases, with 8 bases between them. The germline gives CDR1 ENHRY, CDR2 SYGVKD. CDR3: CAISAGREKLFF. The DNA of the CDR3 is TGTGCCATCAGTGCGGGGAGGGAAAAACTGTTTTTT.

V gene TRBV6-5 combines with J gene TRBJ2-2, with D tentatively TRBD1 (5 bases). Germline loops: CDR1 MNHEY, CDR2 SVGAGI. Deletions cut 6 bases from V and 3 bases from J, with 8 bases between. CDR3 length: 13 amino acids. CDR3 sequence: CASRTDYTGELFF. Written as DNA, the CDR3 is TGTGCCAGCAGGACAGACTACACCGGGGAGCTGTTTTTT.

The DNA for the CDR3 is TGTGCCAGCTCACCACTATTTACACAGAACAATTCACCCCTCCACTTT. Its translation is CASSPLFTQNNSPLHF. The chain uses TRBV18 and TRBJ1-6; the D is unclear. Per germline, CDR1 KGHSH and CDR2 LQKENI. This CDR3 comprises 16 residues. V lost 1 base and J lost 7, with 14 bases in between.

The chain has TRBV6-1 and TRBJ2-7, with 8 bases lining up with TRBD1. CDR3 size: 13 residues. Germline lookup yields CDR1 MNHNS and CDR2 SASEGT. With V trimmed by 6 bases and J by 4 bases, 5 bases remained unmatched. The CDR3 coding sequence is TGTGCCAGCAGGGCAGGGGGCCGATACGAGCAGTACGTC. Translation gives CASRAGGRYEQYV.

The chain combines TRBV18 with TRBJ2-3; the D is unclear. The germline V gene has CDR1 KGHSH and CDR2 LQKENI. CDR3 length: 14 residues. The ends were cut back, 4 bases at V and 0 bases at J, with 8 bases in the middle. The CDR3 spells CASSRATSTDTQYF. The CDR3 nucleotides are TGTGCCAGCTCACGGGCTACAAGCACAGATACGCAGTATTTT.

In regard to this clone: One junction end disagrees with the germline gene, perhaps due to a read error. CDR3: CALQGEATGGYTF. The CDR3 coding sequence is TGCGCCCTACAGGGGGAGGCAACGGGTGGCTACACCTTC. This sequence joins TRBV6-6 and TRBJ1-2; 8 bases match TRBD1. There are 13 residues in the CDR3. Germline V lookup: CDR1 MNHNY, CDR2 SVGAGI (reference sequence).